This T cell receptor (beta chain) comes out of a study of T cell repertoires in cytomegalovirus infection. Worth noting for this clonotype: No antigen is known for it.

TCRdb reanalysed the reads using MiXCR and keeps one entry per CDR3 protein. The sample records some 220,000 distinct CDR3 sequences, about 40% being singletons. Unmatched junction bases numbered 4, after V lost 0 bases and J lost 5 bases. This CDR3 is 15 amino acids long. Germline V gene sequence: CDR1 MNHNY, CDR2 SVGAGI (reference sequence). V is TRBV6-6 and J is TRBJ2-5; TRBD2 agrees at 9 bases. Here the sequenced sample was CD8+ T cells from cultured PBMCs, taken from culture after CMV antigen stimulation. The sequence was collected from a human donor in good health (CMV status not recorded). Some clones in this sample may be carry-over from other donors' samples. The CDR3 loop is CASSYSGGRAETQYF. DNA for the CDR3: TGTGCCAGCAGTTACTCCGGCGGGAGGGCTGAGACCCAGTACTTC.